These T cell receptor beta chains were read from a single sample in a study of cytomegalovirus exposure and HLA in healthy donors. TCRdb keeps only in-frame clones here, not all; method: immunoSEQ multiplex PCR. The sample yields approximately 140,000 clones, approximately 71% seen once. What was sequenced was PBMCs. All receptors derive from an older woman in good health and CMV-seronegative. Each CDR3 is given with its conserved first and last residue. D genes are given only for firm matches. Where a row states a size, it is once, few, many or the class of an expanded clone; other rows omit it.

D,V,size,J,CDR3,DNA
TRBD1,TRBV5-6,.,TRBJ2-5,CASSSKSTGPETQYF,TGTGCCAGCAGCTCTAAATCGACAGGGCCGGAGACCCAGTACTTC
.,TRBV30,.,TRBJ2-1,CAWSVRSGNEQFF,TGTGCCTGGAGTGTAAGATCAGGCAATGAGCAGTTCTTC
.,TRBV27,.,TRBJ1-2,CASSPSDSSRNYGYTF,TGTGCCAGCAGCCCCTCTGACAGTTCGCGGAACTATGGCTACACCTTC
TRBD1,TRBV18,.,TRBJ2-7,CASSRDRSYEQYF,TGTGCCAGCTCCCGGGACAGGTCCTACGAGCAGTACTTC
.,TRBV27,few,TRBJ2-7,CASSLSPGKVRDEQYF,TGTGCCAGCAGTTTATCGCCGGGAAAAGTCCGCGACGAGCAGTACTTC
.,TRBV7-2,once,TRBJ2-7,CASSLESLHEQYF,TGTGCCAGCAGCTTAGAATCACTCCACGAGCAGTACTTC
TRBD1,TRBV18,.,TRBJ1-5,CASRTGGGNQPQHF,TGTGCCTCAAGGACAGGGGGAGGCAATCAGCCCCAGCATTTT
TRBD2,TRBV9,.,TRBJ2-5,CASSVSRGAGTQYF,TGTGCCAGCAGCGTGTCGCGGGGGGCTGGGACCCAGTACTTC
TRBD2,TRBV5-1,.,TRBJ2-6,CASSLGRGGSGANVLTF,TGCGCCAGCAGCTTAGGTCGGGGGGGCTCTGGGGCCAACGTCCTGACTTTC
.,TRBV4-1,.,TRBJ1-3,CASSQDRSSGNTIYF,TGCGCCAGCAGCCAAGACCGGAGCTCTGGAAACACCATATATTTT
.,TRBV7-3,.,TRBJ2-1,CASSLGSALAYNEQFF,TGTGCCAGCAGCTTAGGGTCCGCCCTAGCCTACAATGAGCAGTTCTTC
.,TRBV7-9,.,TRBJ1-6,CASSSFARGPFSPLHF,TGTGCCAGCAGCTCATTCGCCAGGGGCCCCTTTTCACCCCTCCACTTT
.,TRBV6-1,.,TRBJ1-2,CASSEATENYGYTF,TGTGCCAGCAGTGAAGCAACTGAGAACTATGGCTACACCTTC
.,TRBV5-1,.,TRBJ2-3,CASSLGDSWTDTQYF,TGCGCCAGCAGCTTGGGGGACTCCTGGACAGATACGCAGTATTTT
TRBD2,TRBV5-1,once,TRBJ2-5,CASSLNWREGRETQYF,TGCGCCAGCAGCTTGAATTGGCGGGAGGGCCGGGAGACCCAGTACTTC
TRBD1,TRBV28,.,TRBJ2-1,CASSQFLRDRVPDEQFF,TGTGCCAGCAGTCAATTCCTCCGGGACAGGGTGCCAGATGAGCAGTTCTTC
.,TRBV9,.,TRBJ2-1,CASSVATRNEQFF,TGTGCCAGCAGCGTAGCTACTAGGAATGAGCAGTTCTTC
.,TRBV7-2,.,TRBJ1-1,CASSRQFRNTEAFF,TGTGCCAGCAGCCGACAATTCAGGAACACTGAAGCTTTCTTT
.,TRBV18,.,TRBJ1-4,CASSPLSRQAHMNEKLFF,TGTGCCAGCTCACCACTTTCTCGACAGGCCCATATGAATGAAAAACTGTTTTTT
.,TRBV11-2,few,TRBJ2-7,CASSLVGQGGEQYF,TGTGCCAGCAGCTTAGTGGGGCAGGGCGGCGAGCAGTACTTC
TRBD1,TRBV2,.,TRBJ1-5,CASSEAGRGHHQPQHF,TGTGCCAGCAGTGAAGCAGGCAGGGGGCATCATCAGCCCCAGCATTTT
.,TRBV15,.,TRBJ1-2,CATSRGLSGGGYTF,TGTGCCACCAGCAGGGGACTCTCTGGCGGGGGCTACACCTTC